This passage covers 24 T cell receptor beta chains from one sample sequenced in a study of T cell responses to AZD1222 COVID-19 vaccine. Generated by immunoSEQ multiplex PCR, the TCRdb table keeps only in-frame clones and is missing some. The sample lists roughly 180,000 clones, roughly nine tenths occurring once. This material consisted of peripheral blood, taken 28 days after the second AZD1222 dose. The receptors here all came from an adult who received the AZD1222 COVID-19 vaccine.

The chain employs TRBV19 and TRBJ2-7, with a possible D match to TRBD2 (5 bases). Germline V lookup: CDR1 LNHDA, CDR2 SQIVND (reference sequence). CDR3 length: 13 residues. Trimming stripped 11 bases from V and 3 bases from J, with 17 bases between. CDR3 in amino acids: CASGPGGGYEQYF. For the CDR3, the DNA is TGTGCCTCCGGACCGGGTGGAGGCTACGAGCAGTACTTC. Drawing the rest from reference TRBV19 and TRBJ2-7, the complete variable domain is DGGITQSPKYLFRKEGQNVTLSCEQNLNHDAMYWYRQDPGQGLRLIYYSQIVNDFQKGDIAEGYSVSREKKESFPLTVTSAQKNPTAFYLCASGPGGGYEQYFGPGTRLTVT.

This chain links TRBV9 with TRBJ1-5, with TRBD1 as a possible D gene (6 bases). The germline V and J ends were trimmed by 3 bases and 1 base, with 8 bases remaining between them. This CDR3 has 14 amino acids. Looked up from germline, CDR1 is SGDLS and CDR2 is YYNGEE. CDR3 loop: CASSGTGSNQPQHF. CDR3 DNA: TGTGCCAGCAGCGGTACAGGGAGCAATCAGCCCCAGCATTTT.

This chain connects TRBV10-3 to TRBJ2-7; 7 bases agree with TRBD2. Germline CDR1 and CDR2: ENHRY and SYGVKD. The CDR3 runs 14 residues. Losses at the gene ends were 7 bases for V and 0 bases for J; bases not matched to a gene: 6. CDR3 in amino acids: CAIKASGSSYEQYF. CDR3 in DNA: TGTGCCATCAAGGCTAGCGGCAGCTCCTACGAGCAGTACTTC.

This clone was detected once. The chain couples TRBV24-1 to TRBJ2-1; D gene ambiguous. V lost 5 bases to trimming and J lost 4 bases, with 8 bases between them. The CDR3 spans 13 residues. Germline values: CDR1 KGHDR, CDR2 SFDVKD. The CDR3 loop is CATSGSSYNEQFF. CDR3 bases: TGTGCCACCAGTGGCAGCTCATACAATGAGCAGTTCTTC.

The chain is built from TRBV5-5 and TRBJ1-1, with D possibly being TRBD1 (5 bases). The CDR3 is 16 residues long. From germline, CDR1 is SGHKS and CDR2 YYEKEE (reference sequence). With 0 bases removed from V and 3 bases from J, the gap between germline ends came to 15 bases. Here the CDR3 reads CASSLARSAGDTEAFF. DNA of the CDR3: TGTGCCAGCAGCTTGGCCAGGTCAGCGGGGGACACTGAAGCTTTCTTT.

The V and J genes are TRBV5-1 and TRBJ2-3; D not certain. The germline V gene has CDR1 SGHRS and CDR2 YFSETQ. This CDR3 has 15 residues. Trimming cost V 4 bases and J 2 bases, with 14 bases left between them. The chain's CDR3 is CASSPTGPHTDTQYF. In DNA form, the CDR3 reads TGCGCCAGCAGCCCGACCGGGCCCCACACAGATACGCAGTATTTT.

The chain links TRBV11-1 to TRBJ2-1; 8 positions agree with TRBD1. CDR1 and CDR2 (germline): SGHAT, FQDESV (reference sequence). This CDR3 spans 16 amino acids. V shed 4 bases, J shed 4 bases, and the junction held 9 bases outside the gene matches. The CDR3 sequence: CASSSRTGPGYNEQFF. In DNA form, the CDR3 reads TGTGCCAGCAGCTCCCGGACAGGGCCTGGGTACAATGAGCAGTTCTTC.

The chain joins TRBV6-5 to TRBJ1-6; no clear D gene. The CDR3 runs to 13 residues. Trimming pared 10 bases from V and 8 bases from J, leaving 15 bases between. Germline lookup yields CDR1 MNHEY and CDR2 SVGAGI. CDR3 sequence (DNA): TGTGCCACCAAGGTACATACGGATTCACCCCTCCACTTT. Translation gives CATKVHTDSPLHF.

This rearrangement joins TRBV5-6 to TRBJ2-3; D possibly matches TRBD1 or TRBD2 (5 bases each). Germline loops: CDR1 SGHDT, CDR2 YYEEEE. This CDR3 region has 17 residues. Trimming left V 0 bases short and J 0 bases short, with 14 bases between. This CDR3 reads CASSLGGRGYSTDTQYF. The DNA for the CDR3 is TGTGCCAGCAGCTTGGGGGGGAGAGGGTACAGCACAGATACGCAGTATTTT.

V gene TRBV5-4 combines with J gene TRBJ1-1; D gene unclear. This CDR3 contains 12 residues. V was trimmed by 5 bases and J by 0 bases, leaving 5 bases between them. In germline, CDR1 is SGHNT, CDR2 YYREEE (reference sequence). For the CDR3, the DNA is TGTGCCAGCAGGTCAGTGAACACTGAAGCTTTCTTT. Translation: CASRSVNTEAFF.

The J gene is TRBJ2-3, the V gene TRBV6-2 or TRBV6-3, with D maybe TRBD2 (6 bases). Trimming removed 4 bases from V and 2 bases from J, with 16 bases in between. The CDR3 length is 16 residues. Germline V gene sequence: CDR1 MNHEY, CDR2 SVGEGT. The CDR3 spells CASSSLRRGLTDTQYF. The CDR3 bases are TGTGCCAGCAGTTCCTTACGTAGGGGACTCACAGATACGCAGTATTTT.

The chain uses TRBV5-1 and TRBJ1-6, with 7 bases lining up with TRBD1. The V and J ends lost 6 bases and 8 bases, in that order; junction bases with no gene match: 8. Germline CDR1 SGHRS, CDR2 YFSETQ. This CDR3 region has 14 residues. The CDR3 DNA reads TGCGCCAGCAAAGTTGGGACAGTTGATTCACCCCTCCACTTT. Its protein is CASKVGTVDSPLHF.

The V and J genes are TRBV10-3 and TRBJ1-4; 7 bases line up with TRBD1. This CDR3 has 15 residues. CDR1 ENHRY and CDR2 SYGVKD come from the germline V gene. The J segment lost 8 bases and the V segment lost 2 bases, leaving 8 bases of the junction unmatched. The CDR3 reads CAISETPQGLEKLFF. The CDR3, as DNA: TGTGCCATCAGTGAGACCCCACAGGGGCTGGAAAAACTGTTTTTT.

The chain is built from TRBV4-3 and TRBJ1-3; 8 bases are a match to TRBD1. Losses at the gene ends were 4 bases for V and 0 bases for J; bases not matched to a gene: 11. This CDR3 is built from 18 residues. CDR1 is LGHNA, CDR2 YSLEER, per germline. The DNA for the CDR3 is TGCGCCAGCAGCCCCCGAGCTGACAGGGGACGCTCTGGAAACACCATATATTTT. Protein product: CASSPRADRGRSGNTIYF.

This clone was detected only once. This rearrangement joins TRBV19 to TRBJ2-7; 7 bases agree with TRBD2. From germline, CDR1 is LNHDA and CDR2 SQIVND (reference sequence). There are 12 residues in the CDR3. V trimming: 9 bases; J trimming: 3 bases; junction bases outside the gene matches: 5. The DNA of the CDR3 is TGTGCCAGACCGGGACTAAACTACGAGCAGTACTTC. This sequence encodes CARPGLNYEQYF.

The V call is TRBV6-5, the J call TRBJ1-5; maybe TRBD1 (6 bases). The CDR3 is 12 amino acids. Deletions cut 6 bases from V and 5 bases from J, with 8 bases between. Germline V gene data show CDR1 as MNHEY and CDR2 as SVGAGI. The CDR3 bases are TGTGCCAGCAGGGACAGCTATCAGCCCCAGCATTTT. This sequence encodes CASRDSYQPQHF.

The V call is TRBV5-4, the J call TRBJ2-3; 13 bases align to TRBD2. The length of the CDR3 is 15 residues. The V gene's germline CDR1 is SGHNT and CDR2 YYREEE (reference sequence). The J segment lost 13 bases and the V segment lost 4 bases, leaving 12 bases of the junction unmatched. Here the CDR3 DNA reads TGTGCCAGCAGCCCCGGGCGGACTAGCGGGGGAACTAAGTATTTT. Protein: CASSPGRTSGGTKYF.

CDR3: CASSIERINNEQFF. For the CDR3, the DNA is TGTGCCAGTAGTATTGAGCGAATAAACAATGAGCAGTTCTTC. V gene TRBV19 combines with J gene TRBJ2-1, with D hard to call. Trimming shortened V by 3 bases and J by 5 bases, and 11 bases separated the two germline ends. CDR3 length: 14 residues. Per germline, CDR1 LNHDA and CDR2 SQIVND (reference sequence).

The chain links TRBV10-3 to TRBJ1-6, with 9 bases fitting TRBD1. Per germline, CDR1 ENHRY and CDR2 SYGVKD. The CDR3 has 16 residues. V lost 2 bases to trimming and J lost 10 bases; unmatched junction nucleotides: 9. The CDR3 region has the DNA TGTGCCATCAGTGAGGGAGCACAGGGGGCTTTGTCACCCCTCCACTTT. Residues: CAISEGAQGALSPLHF.

The genes are TRBV12-5 and TRBJ1-2; D is possibly TRBD1 (5 bases). Trimming cost V 4 bases and J 8 bases, with 8 bases left between them. Looked up from germline, CDR1 is LGHNT and CDR2 is FRNRAP. This CDR3 comprises 11 residues. CDR3 amino acids: CASGYGAGYTF. CDR3 bases: TGTGCTAGTGGTTACGGGGCGGGCTACACCTTC.

The chain combines TRBV5-1 with TRBJ2-7; TRBD2 matches at 10 bases. The germline V gene encodes CDR1 SGHRS and CDR2 YFSETQ. The V and J ends lost 4 bases and 2 bases, in that order; junction bases with no gene match: 6. The CDR3 length is 15 residues. The CDR3 region is CASSRGLAPAYEQYF. CDR3 nucleotide sequence: TGCGCCAGCAGCAGGGGACTAGCGCCCGCCTACGAGCAGTACTTC.

This clone has a single count. J is TRBJ2-3 and V is TRBV7-9; 7 nucleotides match TRBD2. Germline lookup yields CDR1 SEHNR and CDR2 FQNEAQ (reference sequence). The J segment lost 4 bases and the V segment lost 3 bases, leaving 4 bases of the junction unmatched. The CDR3 runs 14 residues. CDR3 bases: TGTGCCAGCAGCTTGTTCGCGGGAGCAGATACGCAGTATTTT. Amino acid sequence: CASSLFAGADTQYF.

This clone was seen a single time. The chain combines TRBV4-1 with TRBJ2-7; 10 bases are a match to TRBD2. The CDR3 length is 14 residues. The germline V gene encodes CDR1 MGHRA and CDR2 YSYEKL. V trimming: 6 bases; J trimming: 5 bases; junction bases outside the gene matches: 7. The CDR3 spells CASRQPGLANEQYF. CDR3 sequence (DNA): TGCGCCAGCAGGCAACCGGGACTAGCGAACGAGCAGTACTTC.

The chain employs TRBV9 and TRBJ1-2; D is unclear. CDR3 size: 15 residues. Germline V gene data show CDR1 as SGDLS and CDR2 as YYNGEE. V lost 0 bases and J lost 4, with 13 bases in between. CDR3 region: CASSVGSATGYGYTF. Written as DNA, the CDR3 is TGTGCCAGCAGCGTAGGCTCAGCCACTGGCTATGGCTACACCTTC.